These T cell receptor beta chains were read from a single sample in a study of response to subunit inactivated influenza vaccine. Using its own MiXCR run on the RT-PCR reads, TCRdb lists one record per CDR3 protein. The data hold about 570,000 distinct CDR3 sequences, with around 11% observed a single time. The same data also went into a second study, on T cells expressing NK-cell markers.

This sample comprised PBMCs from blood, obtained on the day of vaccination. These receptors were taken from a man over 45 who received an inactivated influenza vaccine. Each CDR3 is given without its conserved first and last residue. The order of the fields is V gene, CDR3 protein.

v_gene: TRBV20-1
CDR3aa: SARRSGRADTQY

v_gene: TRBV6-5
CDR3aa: ASSFKHETGELF

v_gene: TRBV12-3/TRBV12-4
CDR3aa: ASSLWEGSSDGGELF

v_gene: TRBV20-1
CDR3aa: SARGRDRGWQAF

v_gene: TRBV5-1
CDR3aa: ASSLSGQNTEAF

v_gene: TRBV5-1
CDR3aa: ASSFKGNEQY

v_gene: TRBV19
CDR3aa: ARSIYGFTDTQY

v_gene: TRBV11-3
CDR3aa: ASSPGTTGHADTQY

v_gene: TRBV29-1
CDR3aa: SVVGLDRGWAF

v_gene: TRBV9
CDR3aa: ASSVGVWGTGETQY

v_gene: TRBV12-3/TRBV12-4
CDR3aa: ASSHSLAKTQY

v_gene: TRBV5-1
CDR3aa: ASSLAGDRLYNEQF

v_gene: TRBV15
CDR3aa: ATSRVALSYEQY

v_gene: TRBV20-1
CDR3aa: SATNSTDTQY

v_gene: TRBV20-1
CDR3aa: SAYDQGYEQY

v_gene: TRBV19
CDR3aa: ASSAAPAKNIQY

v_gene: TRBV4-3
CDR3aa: ASSQGMDREAF

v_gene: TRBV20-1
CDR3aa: SAREGRETQY

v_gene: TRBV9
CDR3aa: ASSVKGLDTGELF

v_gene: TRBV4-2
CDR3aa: ASSQGAGAF

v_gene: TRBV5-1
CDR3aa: ASSTNIGRETQY

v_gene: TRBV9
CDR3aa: ASSVGLAGGDEQY

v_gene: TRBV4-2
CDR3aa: ASALRSSYNEQF

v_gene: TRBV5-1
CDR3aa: ASSSERARF

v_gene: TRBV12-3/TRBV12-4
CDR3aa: ASTLTGSPEAF

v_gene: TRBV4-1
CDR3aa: ASSPPGTYYEQY